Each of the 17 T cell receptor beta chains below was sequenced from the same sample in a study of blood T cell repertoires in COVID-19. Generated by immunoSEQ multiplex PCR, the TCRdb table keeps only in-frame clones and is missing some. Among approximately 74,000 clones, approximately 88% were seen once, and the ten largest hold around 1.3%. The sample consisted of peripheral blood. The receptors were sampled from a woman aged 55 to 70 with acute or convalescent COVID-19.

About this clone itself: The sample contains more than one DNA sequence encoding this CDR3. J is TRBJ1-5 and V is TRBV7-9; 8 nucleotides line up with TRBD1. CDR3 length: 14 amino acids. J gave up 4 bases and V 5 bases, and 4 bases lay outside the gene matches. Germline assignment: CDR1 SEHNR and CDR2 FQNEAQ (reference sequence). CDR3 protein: CASSPTGANQPQHF. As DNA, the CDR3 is TGTGCCAGCAGCCCGACAGGGGCGAATCAGCCCCAGCATTTT.

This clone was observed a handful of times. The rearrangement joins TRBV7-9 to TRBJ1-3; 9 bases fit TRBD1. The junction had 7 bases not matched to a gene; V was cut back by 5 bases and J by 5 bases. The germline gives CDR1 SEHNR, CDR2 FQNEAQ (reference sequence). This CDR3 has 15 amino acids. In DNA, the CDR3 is TGTGCCAGCAGCCGAGGGGACAGGGCAAGAAACACCATATATTTT. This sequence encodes CASSRGDRARNTIYF.

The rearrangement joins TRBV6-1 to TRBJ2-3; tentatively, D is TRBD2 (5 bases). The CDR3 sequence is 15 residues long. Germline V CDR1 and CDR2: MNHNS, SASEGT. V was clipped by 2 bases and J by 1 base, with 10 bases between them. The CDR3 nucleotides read TGTGCCAGCAGTGAACTAGCCCGTGGCACAGATACGCAGTATTTT. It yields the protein CASSELARGTDTQYF.

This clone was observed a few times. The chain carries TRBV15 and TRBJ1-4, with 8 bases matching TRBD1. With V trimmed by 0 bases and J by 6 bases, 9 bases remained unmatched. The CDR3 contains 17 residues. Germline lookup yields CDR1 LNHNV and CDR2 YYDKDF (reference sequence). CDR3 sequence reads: CATSRDLAGGFDEKLFF. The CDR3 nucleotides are TGTGCCACCAGCAGAGACCTCGCAGGGGGCTTCGATGAAAAACTGTTTTTT.

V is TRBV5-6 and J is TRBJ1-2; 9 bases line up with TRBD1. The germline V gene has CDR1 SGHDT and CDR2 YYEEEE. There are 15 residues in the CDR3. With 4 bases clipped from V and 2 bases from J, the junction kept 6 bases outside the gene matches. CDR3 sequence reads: CASSIGTGGNYGYTF. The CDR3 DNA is TGTGCCAGCAGCATAGGAACAGGGGGCAACTATGGCTACACCTTC.

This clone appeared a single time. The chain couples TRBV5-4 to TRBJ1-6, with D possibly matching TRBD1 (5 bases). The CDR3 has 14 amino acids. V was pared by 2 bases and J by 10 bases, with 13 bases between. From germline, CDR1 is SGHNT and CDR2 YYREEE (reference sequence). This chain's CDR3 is CASSFEQVKSPLHF. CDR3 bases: TGTGCCAGCAGCTTCGAACAGGTTAAGTCACCCCTCCACTTT.

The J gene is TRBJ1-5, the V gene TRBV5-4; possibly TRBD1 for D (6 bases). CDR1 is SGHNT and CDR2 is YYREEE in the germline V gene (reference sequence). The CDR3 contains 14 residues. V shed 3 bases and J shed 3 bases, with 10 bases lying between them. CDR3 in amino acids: CASSSQGNNQPQHF. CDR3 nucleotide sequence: TGTGCCAGCAGCTCACAGGGAAACAATCAGCCCCAGCATTTT. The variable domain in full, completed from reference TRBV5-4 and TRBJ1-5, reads ETGVTQSPTHLIKTRGQQVTLRCSSQSGHNTVSWYQQALGQGPQFIFQYYREEENGRGNFPPRFSGLQFPNYSSELNVNALELDDSALYLCASSSQGNNQPQHFGDGTRLSIL.

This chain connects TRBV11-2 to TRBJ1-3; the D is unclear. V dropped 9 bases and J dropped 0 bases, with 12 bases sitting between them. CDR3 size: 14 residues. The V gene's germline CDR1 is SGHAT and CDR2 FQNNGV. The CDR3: CASRRPSSGNTIYF. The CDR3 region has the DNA TGTGCCAGTCGGAGGCCGAGCTCTGGAAACACCATATATTTT. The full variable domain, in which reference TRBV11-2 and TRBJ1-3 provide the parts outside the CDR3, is EAGVAQSPRYKIIEKRQSVAFWCNPISGHATLYWYQQILGQGPKLLIQFQNNGVVDDSQLPKDRFSAERLKGVDSTLKIQPAKLEDSAVYLCASRRPSSGNTIYFGEGSWLTVV.

The CDR3 is CASSEVLAGGETQYF. The CDR3 DNA is TGTGCCAGCAGTGAAGTACTAGCGGGGGGAGAGACCCAGTACTTC. The rearrangement links TRBV2 to TRBJ2-5; 12 positions agree with TRBD2. Germline V gives CDR1 SNHLY, CDR2 FYNNEI. V was pared by 1 base and J by 4 bases, with 1 base of the junction left unmatched. The CDR3 spans 15 residues. The full variable domain, rest sourced from reference TRBV2 and TRBJ2-5, is EPEVTQTPSHQVTQMGQEVILRCVPISNHLYFYWYRQILGQKVEFLVSFYNNEISEKSEIFDDQFSVERPDGSNFTLKIRSTKLEDSAMYFCASSEVLAGGETQYFGPGTRLLVL.

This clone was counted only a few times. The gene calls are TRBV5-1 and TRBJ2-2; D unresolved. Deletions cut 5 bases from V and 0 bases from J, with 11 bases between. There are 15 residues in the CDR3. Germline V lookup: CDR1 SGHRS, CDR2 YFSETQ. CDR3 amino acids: CASSSGSANTGELFF. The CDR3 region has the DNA TGCGCCAGCAGTTCAGGCTCCGCGAACACCGGGGAGCTGTTTTTT.

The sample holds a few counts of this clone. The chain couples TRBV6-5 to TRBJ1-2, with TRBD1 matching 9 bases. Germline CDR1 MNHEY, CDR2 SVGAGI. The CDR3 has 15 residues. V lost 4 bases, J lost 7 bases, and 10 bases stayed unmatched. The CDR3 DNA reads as TGTGCCAGCAGTTCCCGGGACAGGGCGGGAGGTGGCTACACCTTC. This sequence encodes CASSSRDRAGGGYTF.

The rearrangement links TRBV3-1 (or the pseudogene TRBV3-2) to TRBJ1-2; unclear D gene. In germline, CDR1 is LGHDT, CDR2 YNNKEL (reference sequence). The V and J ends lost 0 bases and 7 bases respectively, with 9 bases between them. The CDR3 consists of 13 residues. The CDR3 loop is CASSQESISGYTF. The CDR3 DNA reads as TGTGCCAGCAGCCAAGAATCCATTAGTGGCTACACCTTC.

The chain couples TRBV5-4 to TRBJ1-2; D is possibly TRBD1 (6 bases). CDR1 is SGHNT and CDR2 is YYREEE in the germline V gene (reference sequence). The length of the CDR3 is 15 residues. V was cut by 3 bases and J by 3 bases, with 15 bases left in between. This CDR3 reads CASSSDRRFDYGYTF. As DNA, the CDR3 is TGTGCCAGCAGCTCCGACAGGAGGTTCGACTATGGCTACACCTTC.

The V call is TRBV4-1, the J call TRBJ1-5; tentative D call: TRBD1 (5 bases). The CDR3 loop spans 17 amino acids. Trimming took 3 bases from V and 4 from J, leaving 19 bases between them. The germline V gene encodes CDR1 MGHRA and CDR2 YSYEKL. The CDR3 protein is CASSHPAGEGSNQPQHF. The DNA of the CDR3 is TGCGCCAGCAGCCACCCGGCTGGGGAGGGGAGTAATCAGCCCCAGCATTTT.

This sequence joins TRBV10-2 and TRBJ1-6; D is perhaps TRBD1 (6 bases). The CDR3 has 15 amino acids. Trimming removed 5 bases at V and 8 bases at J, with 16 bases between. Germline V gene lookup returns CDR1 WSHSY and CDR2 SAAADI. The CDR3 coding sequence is TGCGCCAGCAGTTCTGCAGGGGCGTCAGATTCACCCCTCCACTTT. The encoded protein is CASSSAGASDSPLHF.

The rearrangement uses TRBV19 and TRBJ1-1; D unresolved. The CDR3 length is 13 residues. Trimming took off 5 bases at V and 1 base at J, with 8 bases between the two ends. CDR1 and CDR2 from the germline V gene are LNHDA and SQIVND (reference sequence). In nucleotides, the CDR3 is TGTGCCAGTAGTGTTAATTGGAACACTGAAGCTTTCTTT. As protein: CASSVNWNTEAFF.

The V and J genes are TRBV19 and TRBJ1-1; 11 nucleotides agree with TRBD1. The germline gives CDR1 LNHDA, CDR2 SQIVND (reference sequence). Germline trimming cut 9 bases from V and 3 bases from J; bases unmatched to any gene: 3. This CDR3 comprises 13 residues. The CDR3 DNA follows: TGTGCCAGCTGGGACAGGGGGTACACTGAAGCTTTCTTT. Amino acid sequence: CASWDRGYTEAFF. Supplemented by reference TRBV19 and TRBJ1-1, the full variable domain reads DGGITQSPKYLFRKEGQNVTLSCEQNLNHDAMYWYRQDPGQGLRLIYYSQIVNDFQKGDIAEGYSVSREKKESFPLTVTSAQKNPTAFYLCASWDRGYTEAFFGQGTRLTVV.